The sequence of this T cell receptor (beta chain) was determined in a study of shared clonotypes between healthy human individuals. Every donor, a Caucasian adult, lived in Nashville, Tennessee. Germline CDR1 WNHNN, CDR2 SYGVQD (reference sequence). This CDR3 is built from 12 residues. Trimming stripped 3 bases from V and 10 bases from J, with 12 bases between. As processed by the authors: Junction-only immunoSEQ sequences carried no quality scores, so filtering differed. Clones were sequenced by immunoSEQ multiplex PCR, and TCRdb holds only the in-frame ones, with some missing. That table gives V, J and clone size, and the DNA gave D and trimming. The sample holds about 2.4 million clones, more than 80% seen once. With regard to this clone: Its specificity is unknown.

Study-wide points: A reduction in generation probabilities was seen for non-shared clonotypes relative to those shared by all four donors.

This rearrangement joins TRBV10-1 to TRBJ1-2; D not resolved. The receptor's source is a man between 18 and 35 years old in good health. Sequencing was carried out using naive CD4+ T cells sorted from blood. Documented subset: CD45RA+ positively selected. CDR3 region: CASSEQQNYYTF. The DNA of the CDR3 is TGCGCCAGCAGTGAACAACAGAACTACTACACCTTC.